This T cell receptor (beta chain) is drawn from a study of regulatory T cells. Study findings and constraints: Regulatory T cells showed the strongest V-J pair restriction and V/J gene skewing among patient repertoires. Hydrophobic residues at CDR3 positions 6 and 7 were enriched in conventional CD4+ T cells of CD3G-deficient patients.

Primers: 52 TRBV forward and 13 TRBJ reverse. The data were produced by immunoSEQ multiplex PCR, yet TCRdb's version contains in-frame clones alone and is incomplete. The table has about 35,000 clones, over 75% seen once. Comments on this clone: What it binds is unknown.

The CDR3 sequence is 12 residues long. V lost 4 bases, J lost 9 bases, and 10 bases lay in between. Germline V gene sequence: CDR1 MDHEN, CDR2 SYDVKM. The sequencing sample was made of conventional CD4+ T cells sorted from blood. V is TRBV28 and J is TRBJ1-5; the D gene is possibly TRBD1 (5 bases). The source is a person aged 18 to 35 with CD3G deficiency. The CDR3 DNA follows: TGTGCCAGCAGTTCCCCAGGGAGGCCCCAGCATTTT. Its protein product is CASSSPGRPQHF.